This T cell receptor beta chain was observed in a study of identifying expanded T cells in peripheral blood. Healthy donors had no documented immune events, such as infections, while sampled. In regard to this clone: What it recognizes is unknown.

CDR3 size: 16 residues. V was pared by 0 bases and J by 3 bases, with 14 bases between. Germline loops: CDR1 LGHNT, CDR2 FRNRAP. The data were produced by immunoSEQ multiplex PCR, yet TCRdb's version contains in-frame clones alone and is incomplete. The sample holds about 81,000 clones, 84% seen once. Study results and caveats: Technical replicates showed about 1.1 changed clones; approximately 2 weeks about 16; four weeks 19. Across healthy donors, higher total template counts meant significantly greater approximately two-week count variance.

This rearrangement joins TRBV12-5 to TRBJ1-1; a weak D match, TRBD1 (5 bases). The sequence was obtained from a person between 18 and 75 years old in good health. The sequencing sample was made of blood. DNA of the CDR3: TGTGCTAGTGGTTTGGTATTGGGGGGAGCGGACACTGAAGCTTTCTTT. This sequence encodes CASGLVLGGADTEAFF.